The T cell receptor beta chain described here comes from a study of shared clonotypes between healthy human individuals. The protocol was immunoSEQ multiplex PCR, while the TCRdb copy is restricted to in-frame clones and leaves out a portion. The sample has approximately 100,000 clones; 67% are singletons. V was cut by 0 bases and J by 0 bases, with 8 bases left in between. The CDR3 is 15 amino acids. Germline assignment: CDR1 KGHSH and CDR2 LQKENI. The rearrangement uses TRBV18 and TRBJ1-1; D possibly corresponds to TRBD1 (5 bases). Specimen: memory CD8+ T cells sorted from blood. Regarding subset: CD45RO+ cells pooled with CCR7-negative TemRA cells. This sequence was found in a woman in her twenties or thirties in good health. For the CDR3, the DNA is TGTGCCAGCTCACCACCCGGGACGGTGAACACTGAAGCTTTCTTT. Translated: CASSPPGTVNTEAFF.